This T cell receptor beta chain comes out of a study of shared clonotypes between healthy human individuals. Repertoires were generated with immunoSEQ multiplex PCR, while TCRdb's copy carries only in-frame clones and drops some. Among about 680,000 clones listed, around 67% were seen once. Germline values: CDR1 MDHEN, CDR2 SYDVKM. There are 16 residues in the CDR3. Trimming took off 8 bases at V and 1 base at J, with 20 bases between the two ends. The genes are TRBV28 and TRBJ1-1; D is possibly TRBD1 (5 bases). Sequencing was done on a sample of memory CD4+ T cells sorted from blood. As to subset: CD45RA-negative fraction. This clonotype originated in a woman aged 30 to 39 in good health. The CDR3 spells CASAIGTGTTNTEAFF. The CDR3 DNA is TGTGCCAGCGCTATAGGGACCGGGACGACGAACACTGAAGCTTTCTTT.